This TCR beta chain was recorded in a study of shared clonotypes between healthy human individuals. General study points: Tissues were not sampled, only blood, and their repertoires likely differ.

This clone was counted a single time. Antigen specificity is unknown. This table comes from immunoSEQ multiplex PCR, and its TCRdb copy is limited to in-frame clones, with some not included. Among millions of clones listed, 85% to 95% were seen once. The length of the CDR3 is 11 residues. Trimming shortened V by 4 bases and J by 8 bases, and 7 bases separated the two germline ends. This chain links TRBV5-3 with TRBJ2-1, with no clear D. TRBV5-3 is sorted into the ORF group, with uncertain function. The TCR was taken from a man between 18 and 29 years old in good health. The sequencing sample was made of naive CD4+ T cells sorted from blood. Subset given: CD45RA+ positively selected. CDR3 nucleotide sequence: TGTGCCAGAAGCGAACTTGATGAGCAGTTCTTC. This encodes CARSELDEQFF.